The T cell receptor beta chain under discussion was sequenced for a study of cytomegalovirus exposure and HLA in healthy donors (dated by TCRdb to about 2017). With regard to the full study: An earlier analysis of 550 to 700 of the donors reported approximately 290 Gb of sequence data and around 110 million unique TCR beta sequences from 150 million to 200 million T cells. The study combined high-throughput TCR immunosequencing, statistical association of individual TCRs with disease status, and machine learning to predict cytomegalovirus infection status. A later analysis re-examined previously published TCR beta repertoires from 610 or so donors and added high-resolution HLA genotyping to investigate patterns of TCR occurrence. On average, roughly 250,000 unique TCR beta nucleotide sequences were sequenced per donor among a few hundred genotyped donors of the cohort, with roughly 20% of those sequences being non-productive. HLA typing covered class I and class II loci at four-digit resolution. The study profiled the T cell repertoires of hundreds of subjects by immunosequencing and related them to cytomegalovirus serostatus. A later genetic analysis took genome-wide SNP genotypes for about 55% of the 666 donors and used that subset as a discovery cohort. A separate validation cohort of 90 to 150 different subjects was used in addition to the 666-subject first cohort. All discovery cohort repertoires had been generated on a single sequencing platform. Because of strong linkage in the cohort, roughly five DR-DQ haplotypes were treated as single units for association and clustering. To decide whether each TCR beta V gene segment behaved as functional or pseudogenic, an earlier analysis of over 500 of the donors relied on high-throughput TCR beta sequencing. Among the roughly 400 genotyped donors, roughly 80% belonged to the genetic ancestry cluster associated with self-reported Caucasian donors. Roughly 300 gigabases of sequencing data and 70 million to 95 million unique TCR sequences made up an early release that covered fewer than 650 HLA-typed donors. The number of typed donors differed by locus: roughly 629-640 for A, B, C, DRB1 and DQB1; 522 for DQA1; approximately 600 for DPA1; and 400 to 480 for DPB1. The study was designed to test whether signatures of past pathogen exposure could be identified by cataloging public T cell receptors. In the later analysis, no new phenotypic data were used to find candidate immune exposures; instead, reliance was placed on TCR beta sequences and their occurrence across donors. Donor age, sex, ethnicity and CMV serostatus were compiled alongside the repertoire data.

Libraries were constructed by the immunoSEQ multiplex PCR assay. The multiplex PCR relied on a mix of 60 forward primers for TCR Vbeta segments and 13 reverse primers for TCR Jbeta segments. A multiplex PCR assay on genomic DNA amplified the CDR3 region of rearranged TCR beta genes. The Illumina HiSeq System was used to sequence the amplified TCR beta libraries as 87-base-pair reads. The paper's data handling went like this. A later analysis tallied tens of millions of unique TCR beta chains across the 640 or so repertoires, and about 10 million of those chains were shared by two or more donors. Raw reads were error-corrected and collapsed into unique sequences by a nearest-neighbor algorithm in which closely related sequences were merged to remove PCR and sequencing errors. V, D and J gene segments were assigned by aligning CDR3 sequences to IMGT reference sequences. For a sequence to be retained, at least a six-nucleotide match to both a V gene segment and a J gene segment was required. A rearrangement counted as productive if the CDR3 had no stop codons and remained in frame with V and J, and every other rearrangement counted as non-productive. Following IMGT convention, CDR3 was defined as the stretch from the second conserved V-encoded cysteine to the conserved J-encoded phenylalanine. Sequences without an unambiguous match to a single V gene segment were excluded from the earlier analysis of approximately 560 of the donors. An earlier analysis of 587 of the donors called V segments functional above 56.7% productive rearrangements and segregating when the between-donor standard deviation exceeded 5%. A statistical classification framework was built to diagnose cytomegalovirus status from the catalog of TCR beta chain sequences. A later analysis assigned V and J genes by comparing TCR nucleotide sequences with IMGT/GENE-DB human TR gene sequences. The TCRdist pipeline was used in a later analysis to assign CDR3 sequences and most-parsimonious VDJ recombination scenarios. In a later analysis, each TCR beta chain was defined by its CDR3 amino acid sequence together with its V-gene family, and reads without a unique V-gene family were excluded. A later analysis removed 500 to 600 highly shared, low-generation-probability nucleotide sequences to deal with suspected cross-contamination and a sequencing artifact. For each public chain, a later analysis derived a clonal expansion index from normalized ranks of inferred template counts within each repertoire. A later analysis computed generation probabilities with a VDJ recombination model fitted to out-of-frame rearrangements, and checked the results against IGoR. A later analysis scored TCR-TCR, TCR-HLA and TCR-CMV co-occurrence with hypergeometric tests, applying a repertoire-size bias correction to TCR pairs. In a later analysis, false discovery rates were estimated by permuting HLA or CMV assignments 20 times. In a later analysis, co-occurring TCRs were grouped with DBSCAN, and TCRdist sequence similarity was added when clustering was performed within HLA-allele-positive subsets. Repertoires with fewer than 30,000 or more than 120,000 public chains, plus five repertoires with anomalous nucleotide sharing, were excluded from co-occurrence clustering. As stored in TCRdb, this immuneACCESS dataset retains in-frame rearrangements with V and J assigned. A fraction of the clones does not appear; measured against another copy, unresolved V genes explain less than half of the discrepancy, and the remainder lacks a known reason. The DNA was the basis for D and trimming; V, J and clone size are from that table. The sample data list 150,000 to 200,000 clones, and over 65% of these were observed just once. Of the sample, roughly 3.6% is held by the ten largest clones.

Taken from cysteine to phenylalanine, the CDR3 has 15 residues. Left in the record is the CDR3 DNA by itself, 45 bases read in frame from the first base. V trim: 5 bases; J trim: 1 base; unmatched bases: 3. Looking up the germline V gene (reference sequence) yields CDR1 SEHNR and CDR2 FQNEAQ. This clone was observed once. This receptor's antigen is unknown. No much larger clone exists at a distance of one base, and base qualities are not known. Here is what the overall study found, with its caveats: The authors suggested that the approach could potentially be extended to other disease states and immunological phenotypes. In this cohort, only TCR beta chains were sequenced, and detectable features were limited by the absence of alpha or paired-chain data. A few of the identified cytomegalovirus-associated TCR beta chains were confirmed in vitro to be specific for cytomegalovirus antigens. A later analysis found that TCR association rates varied across HLA loci, with DRB1 alleles showing the most associated TCRs and HLA-C alleles the fewest. Because counts were too low, seventeen rarely observed V segments, including chromosome 9 orphons, were excluded from the earlier analysis of around 590 of the donors. Presence/absence analyses assumed roughly uniform sequencing depth across donors, an assumption that may not hold. Cytomegalovirus status was reported to be diagnosed by the classifier with high specificity and sensitivity in both the original and validation cohorts. Some IMGT-functional V segments, including TRBV6-2 and TRBV6-3, could not be told apart with the 87-base-pair reads, so those segments were excluded. While some public TCRs were present in many individuals, most TCR sequences turned up only very rarely across donors. A cluster of highly shared sequence variants was judged likely to be a technical artifact of the sequencing pipeline. V-gene and J-gene trimming of TCR beta chains was associated with a missense DCLRE1C variant in a later genetic analysis, and the association was replicated in an independent cohort. Because HLA typing was missing for some donors at each locus, association tests included only the typed subset. A total of 150 to 200 TCR beta chains were listed by the study as associated with cytomegalovirus. In an earlier analysis of approximately 590 of the donors, most TCR beta V segments appeared in productive rearrangements about 90% or about 30% of the time, broadly matching IMGT annotations. A further reported finding was that TCR beta sequences accurately predicted the HLA-A and HLA-B alleles for most subjects in the first cohort. In a later analysis, most CMV-associated TCR beta chains were found to appear HLA-restricted, with HLA associations seemingly driven largely by CMV exposure. CMV serostatus was the only immune exposure information available for the cohort. When HLA alleles, especially DR and DQ, strongly co-occurred, attributing TCR associations to individual alleles was difficult. In a later analysis, HLA-associated TCR beta chains were found to be more clonally expanded and to have lower generation probabilities than equally common non-associated chains. At a false discovery rate of 0.05, a later analysis linked 15,000 to 20,000 TCR beta sequences to specific HLA alleles. A later analysis reported that several top co-occurrence clusters appeared linked to parvovirus B19, influenza, CMV and Epstein-Barr virus. In a later genetic analysis, fewer N-insertions in productive TCRs were reported among donors in an Asian-associated ancestry cluster than the roughly 700-donor mean. Correlated functional status among segregating V segments might reflect linkage disequilibrium, but an unknown experimental factor could not be ruled out.

The cohort comprised 666 healthy bone marrow donors. Cohort members were all nominally healthy when sampled, although unrecorded immune exposures were likely present. The donor was CMV seropositive and belonged to the group of about 290 seropositive cohort members. A peripheral blood sample was collected from each donor, and TCR beta sequencing was performed on peripheral blood mononuclear cells. Genomic DNA was extracted from the blood cell samples with the Qiagen DNeasy Blood Extraction Kit. This TCR came from a man in his forties in good health and CMV-seropositive. The chain is encoded by TRBV7-9 joined to TRBJ2-2, with 8 junctional bases fitting TRBD2. Sample: PBMCs. CDR3 loop: CASSRSGRNTGELFF. The bases read TGTGCCAGCAGCCGAAGCGGGAGGAACACCGGGGAGCTGTTTTTT.